Following are 22 T cell receptor beta chains from one sample sequenced in a study of metastatic and nonmetastatic thyroid tumors. Thyroid surgery was preceded by no treatment in any patient. TCRdb re-called clones from the PCR reads using MiXCR. The repertoire holds about 21,000 clones, with about a sixth as singletons. Sequenced material: blood. The receptors were gathered from a male donor with papillary thyroid cancer or a benign thyroid nodule (not recorded which). Some clones in this sample may be carry-over from other donors' samples.

As to this clone: Being one base from a much bigger clone, this may be a read error. Other DNA sequences within the sample encode an identical CDR3. The V and J genes are TRBV9 and TRBJ2-3, with 11 bases matching TRBD2. V lost 0 bases and J lost 4; bases outside the gene matches: 16. Germline assignment: CDR1 SGDLS and CDR2 YYNGEE. There are 20 residues in the CDR3. Here the CDR3 reads CASSVARDTLLAGDSDTQYF. CDR3 bases: TGTGCCAGCAGCGTAGCTAGGGACACCCTACTAGCGGGAGATTCAGATACGCAGTATTTT. Combining the CDR3 with reference TRBV9 and TRBJ2-3 gives the whole variable domain DSGVTQTPKHLITATGQRVTLRCSPRSGDLSVYWYQQSLDQGLQFLIQYYNGEERAKGNILERFSAQQFPDLHSELNLSSLELGDSALYFCASSVARDTLLAGDSDTQYFGPGTRLTVL.

This clone has a single count. This clone may be a read error of a much larger clone one base away. The V call is TRBV11-2, the J call TRBJ1-2, with D maybe TRBD1 (5 bases). V was clipped by 6 bases and J by 4 bases, with 15 bases between them. This CDR3 has 14 amino acids. The V gene's germline CDR1 is SGHAT and CDR2 FQNNGV. CDR3 in amino acids: CASSEDPGTYGYTF. The CDR3 DNA sequence: TGTGCCAGCAGTGAGGACCCAGGGACCTATGGCTACACCTTC.

There are many counts of this clone. The V and J genes are TRBV6-5 and TRBJ1-2, with TRBD1 matching 10 bases. V was pared by 2 bases and J by 2 bases, with 2 bases of the junction left unmatched. The CDR3 is 15 amino acids. Germline V lookup: CDR1 MNHEY, CDR2 SVGAGI. CDR3 sequence (DNA): TGTGCCAGCAGTTACCTGACAGGGGGCAACTATGGCTACACCTTC. Protein product: CASSYLTGGNYGYTF.

This clone has a count of ten or more. The rearrangement joins TRBV18 to TRBJ1-3; D might be TRBD1 (5 bases). CDR1 and CDR2 (germline): KGHSH, LQKENI. The CDR3 runs 13 residues. The V end was cut by 6 bases, the J end by 1 base, with 7 bases between. As DNA, the CDR3 is TGTGCCAGCTCCGGGGGTTCTGGAAACACCATATATTTT. Protein: CASSGGSGNTIYF.

The chain couples TRBV9 to TRBJ2-7; TRBD1 is a possible D gene (6 bases). There are 13 residues in the CDR3. Germline assignment: CDR1 SGDLS and CDR2 YYNGEE. V lost 10 bases and J lost 6, with 20 bases in between. CDR3 amino acids: CADSVLTGTEQYF. The CDR3, as DNA: TGTGCCGACAGCGTCCTCACAGGGACCGAGCAGTACTTC.

This clone was counted only a few times. This chain joins TRBV2 and TRBJ2-7; 9 positions match TRBD1. V gave up 8 bases and J gave up 3 bases; unmatched junction bases: 5. CDR3 length: 13 amino acids. The germline CDR1 and CDR2 sequences are SNHLY and FYNNEI. Written as DNA, the CDR3 is TGTGCCAGCGGGGGACAGGGAATCTACGAGCAGTACTTC. Its protein is CASGGQGIYEQYF.

Note on this clone: One end of the junction fails to match germline, which may point to a read error. The V and J genes are TRBV9 and TRBJ2-7; D uncertain. CDR1 is SGDLS and CDR2 is YYNGEE in the germline V gene. This CDR3 comprises 17 residues. CDR3 amino acids: CASSQWVDLRPPYEQCF. CDR3 DNA: TGTGCCAGCAGCCAGTGGGTGGACCTTCGGCCCCCCTACGAGCAGTGCTTC.

This clone was found many times. The chain recombines TRBV9 with TRBJ2-3; the match to TRBD2 covers 13 bases. V lost 3 bases and J lost 5; bases outside the gene matches: 9. Per germline, CDR1 SGDLS and CDR2 YYNGEE. The CDR3 consists of 17 residues. CDR3 nucleotide sequence: TGTGCCAGCAGCGCAGACCCGGGACTAGCGGGAAAAGATACGCAGTATTTT. It yields the protein CASSADPGLAGKDTQYF.

The DNA for the CDR3 is TGCAGTGCTAGAGCTGGGACAGGGGGCCACGGGGAGCTGTTTTTT. Amino acids: CSARAGTGGHGELFF. The chain joins TRBV20-1 to TRBJ2-2; 12 bases match TRBD1. Per the germline V gene, CDR1 is DFQATT and CDR2 is SNEGSKA (reference sequence). The J segment lost 7 bases and the V segment lost 1 base, leaving 4 bases of the junction unmatched. The CDR3 consists of 15 residues.

This clone was counted ten times or more. This sequence joins TRBV9 and TRBJ1-2; perhaps TRBD1 as D (5 bases). CDR1 and CDR2 from the germline V gene are SGDLS and YYNGEE. V was clipped by 4 bases and J by 4 bases, with 14 bases between them. The length of the CDR3 is 14 residues. This CDR3 is CASSMGGGVYGYTF. CDR3 sequence (DNA): TGTGCCAGCAGCATGGGGGGTGGGGTCTATGGCTACACCTTC.

This clone is medium-sized within its sample. V usage is TRBV19 and J usage is TRBJ2-1, with TRBD1 identical over 12 bases. The CDR3 runs to 14 residues. CDR1 and CDR2 from the germline V gene are LNHDA and SQIVND (reference sequence). After removal of 5 bases from V and 8 bases from J, the junction contained 4 bases not matched to a gene. The chain's CDR3 is CASSVGTGGDEQFF. The CDR3 DNA is TGTGCCAGTAGTGTCGGGACAGGGGGCGATGAGCAGTTCTTC. The whole variable domain, filled in from reference TRBV19 and TRBJ2-1, reads DGGITQSPKYLFRKEGQNVTLSCEQNLNHDAMYWYRQDPGQGLRLIYYSQIVNDFQKGDIAEGYSVSREKKESFPLTVTSAQKNPTAFYLCASSVGTGGDEQFFGPGTRLTVL.

This chain joins TRBV12-3 or TRBV12-4 and TRBJ2-2; TRBD1 matches at 9 bases. The CDR3 length is 15 residues. The junction had 6 bases not matched to a gene; V was cut back by 6 bases and J by 4 bases. The CDR3 loop is CASRGGQGATGELFF. In nucleotides, the CDR3 is TGTGCCAGCAGAGGGGGACAGGGTGCCACCGGGGAGCTGTTTTTT.

In this sample, this clone turned up many times. CDR3 sequence: CASSDLAGSGDEQFF. In DNA, the CDR3 is TGTGCCAGCAGTGACCTGGCGGGGAGTGGGGATGAGCAGTTCTTC. The chain couples TRBV6-1 to TRBJ2-1, with D maybe TRBD2 (6 bases). Germline V gives CDR1 MNHNS, CDR2 SASEGT. This CDR3 is 15 amino acids long. V lost 3 bases to trimming and J lost 8 bases, with 17 bases between them.

The J gene is TRBJ2-7, the V gene TRBV3-1, with D unresolved. Trimming shortened V by 5 bases and J by 3 bases, and 14 bases separated the two germline ends. This CDR3 region has 14 residues. Germline values: CDR1 LGHDT, CDR2 YNNKEL (reference sequence). The CDR3 DNA follows: TGTGCCAGCAGCGAACAGTCTATTTTCTACGAGCAGTACTTC. Its translation is CASSEQSIFYEQYF.

This clone came up many times. This chain uses TRBV4-1 with TRBJ2-2; D is tentatively TRBD1 or TRBD2 (6 bases each). Deletions cut 1 base from V and 5 bases from J, with 11 bases between. The CDR3 loop spans 15 amino acids. The V gene's germline CDR1 is MGHRA and CDR2 YSYEKL. The CDR3 is CASSQAGALTGELFF. The DNA of the CDR3 is TGCGCCAGCAGCCAAGCGGGGGCTTTGACCGGGGAGCTGTTTTTT.

This clone has at least ten counts. This sequence joins TRBV7-9 and TRBJ2-7; 7 nucleotides line up with TRBD1. The CDR3 spans 13 residues. The germline CDR1 and CDR2 sequences are SEHNR and FQNEAQ (reference sequence). Trimming at V came to 3 bases and at J to 6 bases, leaving 5 bases not matched to a gene. The CDR3, as DNA: TGTGCCAGCAGCTTTACAGGGGAAGGCGAGCAGTACTTC. It codes for CASSFTGEGEQYF.

This clone is termed medium-sized. The genes are TRBV6-1 and TRBJ2-7; possibly TRBD2 for D (6 bases). The V and J ends lost 8 bases and 0 bases respectively, with 14 bases between them. Germline CDR1 is MNHNS and CDR2 is SASEGT. CDR3 size: 14 residues. In nucleotides, the CDR3 is TGTGCCAGCGTCGCCGGGACTCGCTCCTACGAGCAGTACTTC. Translation gives CASVAGTRSYEQYF.

J is TRBJ2-4 and V is TRBV9; 7 nucleotides line up with TRBD1. This CDR3 contains 16 residues. CDR1 SGDLS and CDR2 YYNGEE come from the germline V gene. V lost 0 bases to trimming and J lost 0 bases; unmatched junction nucleotides: 3. The CDR3 loop is CASSVGQGLAKNIQYF. The CDR3 DNA reads as TGTGCCAGCAGCGTAGGACAGGGTCTAGCCAAAAACATTCAGTACTTC. Variable domain in full (rest from reference TRBV9 and TRBJ2-4): DSGVTQTPKHLITATGQRVTLRCSPRSGDLSVYWYQQSLDQGLQFLIQYYNGEERAKGNILERFSAQQFPDLHSELNLSSLELGDSALYFCASSVGQGLAKNIQYFGAGTRLSVL.

This clone was detected many times. Being one base from a much bigger clone, this may be a read error. Other DNA sequences in the same sample also yield this CDR3. The chain carries TRBV6-1 and TRBJ2-3; 8 bases map to TRBD2. There are 14 residues in the CDR3. V lost 4 bases, J lost 6 bases, and 6 bases stayed unmatched. Germline V CDR1 and CDR2: MNHNS, SASEGT. CDR3 in DNA: TGTGCCAGCAGTGTGATCGGGAGGGCGGATACGCAGTATTTT. Its protein product is CASSVIGRADTQYF.

This clone was recorded many times. V is TRBV27 and J is TRBJ2-1; 8 nucleotides align to TRBD2. The CDR3 spans 15 residues. The trim removed 5 bases at V and 0 bases at J, leaving 3 bases unmatched. Looked up from germline, CDR1 is MNHEY and CDR2 is SMNVEV (reference sequence). DNA of the CDR3: TGTGCCAGCAGTGTCAGCGGGAGCTCCTACAATGAGCAGTTCTTC. Encoded protein: CASSVSGSSYNEQFF.

This clone has ten or more counts. The chain uses TRBV7-8 and TRBJ2-5, with 9 bases identical to TRBD2. V trimming: 1 base; J trimming: 4 bases; junction bases outside the gene matches: 1. CDR3 length: 14 residues. Germline V CDR1 and CDR2: SGHVS, FQNEAQ. CDR3 protein: CASSLGLAAETQYF. The CDR3 DNA reads as TGTGCCAGCAGCTTAGGACTAGCGGCAGAGACCCAGTACTTC.

This clone showed up many times. The rearrangement joins TRBV28 to TRBJ1-2; D gene unclear. CDR3 length: 14 residues. Trimming took 6 bases from V and 2 from J, leaving 13 bases between them. Germline lookup yields CDR1 MDHEN and CDR2 SYDVKM. DNA for the CDR3: TGTGCCAGCAGCCCTCCGGGGTTCAACTATGGCTACACCTTC. It is translated as CASSPPGFNYGYTF.